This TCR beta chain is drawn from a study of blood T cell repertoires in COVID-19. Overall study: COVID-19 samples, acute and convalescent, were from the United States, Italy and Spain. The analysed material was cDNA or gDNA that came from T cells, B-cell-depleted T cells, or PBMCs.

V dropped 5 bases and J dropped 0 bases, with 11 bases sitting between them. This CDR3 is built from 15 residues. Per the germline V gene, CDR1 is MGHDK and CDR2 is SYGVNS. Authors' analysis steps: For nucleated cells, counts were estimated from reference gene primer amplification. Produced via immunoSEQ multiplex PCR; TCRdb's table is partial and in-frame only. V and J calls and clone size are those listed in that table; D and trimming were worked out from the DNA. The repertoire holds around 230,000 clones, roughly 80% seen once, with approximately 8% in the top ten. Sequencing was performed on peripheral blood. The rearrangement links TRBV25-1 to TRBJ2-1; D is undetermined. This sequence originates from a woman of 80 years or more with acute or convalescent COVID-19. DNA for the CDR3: TGTGCCAGCAGTCCCCTCCAGAACTCCTACAATGAGCAGTTCTTC. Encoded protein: CASSPLQNSYNEQFF.